Listed here are 12 T cell receptor beta chains from one sample, sequenced in a study of identical twins. TCRdb used MiXCR to reprocess the 5' RACE reads, holding one entry per CDR3 protein. This table holds about 720,000 distinct CDR3 sequences, 8.6% found once. These same records also appear under a second study, on yellow fever vaccine responses in identical twins.

Sequencing was done on a sample of PBMCs. The receptors come from a woman between 18 and 30 years old in good health.

Only a few counts were recorded for this clonotype. The chain uses TRBV4-2 and TRBJ2-7, with a possible D match to TRBD1 (6 bases). The CDR3 runs to 12 residues. Trimming removed 2 bases from V and 6 bases from J, with 8 bases in between. Germline lookup yields CDR1 LGHNA and CDR2 YNFKEQ. The CDR3 coding sequence is TGTGCCAGCAGCCAAAGGGGGAGCGAGCAGTACTTC. Amino acids: CASSQRGSEQYF.

The rearrangement joins TRBV20-1 to TRBJ2-4; D might be TRBD2 (5 bases). Germline V gene lookup returns CDR1 DFQATT and CDR2 SNEGSKA (reference sequence). V was pared by 6 bases and J by 8 bases, with 14 bases between. This CDR3 comprises 12 residues. CDR3 residues: CSAPRGGDIQYF. The CDR3 DNA reads TGCAGTGCCCCACGGGGTGGAGACATTCAGTACTTC.

The rearrangement joins TRBV20-1 to TRBJ2-1; 9 nucleotides match TRBD2. The CDR3 extends over 15 amino acids. V shed 0 bases, J shed 1 base, and the junction held 1 base outside the gene matches. Per the germline V gene, CDR1 is DFQATT and CDR2 is SNEGSKA (reference sequence). In DNA, the CDR3 is TGCAGTGCTAGAGAAAGCGGGGGGTCCTACAATGAGCAGTTCTTC. Protein sequence: CSARESGGSYNEQFF.

This clonotype was picked up a small number of times. DNA for the CDR3: TGCAGTGCTAGTGGTGCAGGGGGTCAGCCCCAGCATTTT. Translated: CSASGAGGQPQHF. V gene TRBV20-1 combines with J gene TRBJ1-5; 7 bases agree with TRBD1. The CDR3 totals 13 residues. The J segment lost 6 bases and the V segment lost 3 bases, leaving 5 bases of the junction unmatched. Looked up from germline, CDR1 is DFQATT and CDR2 is SNEGSKA (reference sequence).

This chain connects TRBV7-8 to TRBJ2-7, with TRBD2 matching 7 bases. There are 15 residues in the CDR3. V lost 1 base and J lost 2; bases outside the gene matches: 5. The germline CDR1 and CDR2 sequences are SGHVS and FQNEAQ. CDR3 in DNA: TGTGCCAGCAGCTTAGTAGGCGGGAGCACCTACGAGCAGTACTTC. Its protein is CASSLVGGSTYEQYF.

This clonotype was seen many times. The chain carries TRBV24-1 and TRBJ2-7, with D perhaps assigned TRBD1 or TRBD2 (6 bases each). Germline CDR1 reads KGHDR; CDR2 reads SFDVKD. V lost 3 bases to trimming and J lost 9 bases, with 23 bases between them. The CDR3 length is 16 residues. CDR3 loop: CATSDNRDTSYGGQYF. CDR3 coding DNA: TGTGCCACCAGTGATAATCGGGACACATCCTACGGGGGGCAGTACTTC.

The gene calls are TRBV19 and TRBJ2-2, with D perhaps TRBD1 (6 bases). Per germline, CDR1 LNHDA and CDR2 SQIVND (reference sequence). The CDR3 runs to 16 residues. The V gene lost 7 bases and the J gene lost 1 base, with 16 bases spanning the gap. The CDR3 coding sequence is TGTGCCAGTACTCAACTTAGGGGACAGAACACCGGGGAGCTGTTTTTT. Amino acids: CASTQLRGQNTGELFF.

The gene calls are TRBV4-2 and TRBJ1-1; tentative D call: TRBD1 (5 bases). The V and J ends lost 3 bases and 1 base respectively, with 9 bases between them. Germline CDR1 is LGHNA and CDR2 is YNFKEQ. This CDR3 contains 14 residues. CDR3 coding DNA: TGTGCCAGCAGCCAGGGACTGGGGAACACTGAAGCTTTCTTT. Translated, it gives CASSQGLGNTEAFF.

The chain carries TRBV9 and TRBJ2-1, with D possibly being TRBD2 (6 bases). The germline V and J ends were trimmed by 5 bases and 4 bases, with 10 bases remaining between them. The V gene's germline CDR1 is SGDLS and CDR2 YYNGEE. The CDR3 extends over 13 amino acids. The CDR3 DNA reads TGTGCCAGCAGTGGACTAACTTACAATGAGCAGTTCTTC. Translating gives CASSGLTYNEQFF.

The chain uses TRBV7-2 and TRBJ2-2; D not resolved. Germline loops: CDR1 SGHTA, CDR2 FQGNSA. This CDR3 has 14 residues. Trimming shortened V by 1 base and J by 3 bases, and 6 bases separated the two germline ends. CDR3 protein: CASSLGPDTGELFF. The CDR3 DNA reads as TGTGCCAGCAGCTTAGGCCCCGACACCGGGGAGCTGTTTTTT.

In its sample, this clonotype was seen a few times. J is TRBJ2-5 and V is TRBV20-1; D perhaps matches TRBD2 (6 bases). The germline gives CDR1 DFQATT, CDR2 SNEGSKA (reference sequence). This CDR3 is 15 amino acids long. V was cut by 3 bases and J by 7 bases, with 21 bases left in between. The CDR3: CSASPWREVLGTQYF. The CDR3 DNA reads as TGCAGTGCTAGTCCGTGGAGGGAAGTGTTAGGGACCCAGTACTTC.

The chain uses TRBV12-3 or TRBV12-4 and TRBJ1-2, with D possibly matching TRBD1 (5 bases). The CDR3 runs to 15 residues. V lost 6 bases, J lost 8 bases, and 22 bases lay in between. This chain's CDR3 is CASRQAGTENRGYTF. The CDR3 bases are TGTGCCAGCAGGCAGGCCGGGACGGAGAACCGCGGCTACACCTTC.